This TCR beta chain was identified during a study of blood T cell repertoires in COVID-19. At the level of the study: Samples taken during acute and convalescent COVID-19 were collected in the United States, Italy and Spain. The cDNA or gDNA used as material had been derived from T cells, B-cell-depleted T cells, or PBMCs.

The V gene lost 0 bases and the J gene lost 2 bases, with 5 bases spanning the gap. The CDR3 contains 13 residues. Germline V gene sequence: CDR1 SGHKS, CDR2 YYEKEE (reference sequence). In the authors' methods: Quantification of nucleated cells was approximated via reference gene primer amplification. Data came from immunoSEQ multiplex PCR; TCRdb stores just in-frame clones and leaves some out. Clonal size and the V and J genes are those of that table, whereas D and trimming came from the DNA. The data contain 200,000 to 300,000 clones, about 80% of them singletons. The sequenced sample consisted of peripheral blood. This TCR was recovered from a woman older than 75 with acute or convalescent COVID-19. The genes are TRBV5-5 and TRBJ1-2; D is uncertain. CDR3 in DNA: TGTGCCAGCAGCTTGGCTGTGAACTATGGCTACACCTTC. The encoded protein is CASSLAVNYGYTF. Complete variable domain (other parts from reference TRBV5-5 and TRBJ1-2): DAGVTQSPTHLIKTRGQQVTLRCSPISGHKSVSWYQQVLGQGPQFIFQYYEKEERGRGNFPDRFSARQFPNYSSELNVNALLLGDSALYLCASSLAVNYGYTFGSGTRLTVV.